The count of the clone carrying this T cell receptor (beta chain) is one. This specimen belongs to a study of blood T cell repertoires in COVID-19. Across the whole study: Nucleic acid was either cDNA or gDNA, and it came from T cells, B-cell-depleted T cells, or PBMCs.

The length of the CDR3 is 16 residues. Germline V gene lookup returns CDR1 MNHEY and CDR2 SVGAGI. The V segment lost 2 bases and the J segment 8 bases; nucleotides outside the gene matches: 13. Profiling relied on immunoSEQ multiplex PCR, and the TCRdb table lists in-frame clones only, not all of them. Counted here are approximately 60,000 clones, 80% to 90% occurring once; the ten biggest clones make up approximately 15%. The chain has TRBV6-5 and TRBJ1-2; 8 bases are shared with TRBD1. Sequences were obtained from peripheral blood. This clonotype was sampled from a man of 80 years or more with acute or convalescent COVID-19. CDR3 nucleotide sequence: TGTGCCAGCAGTTACGGACAGGGCCCACCGCGTAGAGGCTACACCTTC. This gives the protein CASSYGQGPPRRGYTF.